One and the same sample provided the 23 T cell receptor beta chains below, sequenced in a study of OX40 agonist ivuxolimab in advanced cancers. Clones were sequenced by immunoSEQ multiplex PCR, and TCRdb holds only the in-frame ones, with some missing. The data show roughly 15,000 clones, around 82% seen once. This specimen was CD4+ or CD8+ T cells sorted from blood, taken in a trial of the OX40 agonist ivuxolimab. The source of these receptors is an adult with an advanced solid tumor such as melanoma, head and neck, liver or kidney cancer.

V usage is TRBV28 and J usage is TRBJ1-2; D is unclear. The V and J ends lost 6 bases and 1 base respectively, with 6 bases between them. Germline loops: CDR1 MDHEN, CDR2 SYDVKM. The CDR3 covers 12 residues. The CDR3 DNA reads as TGTGCCAGCAGGGGAAGTAACTATGGCTACACCTTC. Translation: CASRGSNYGYTF.

The genes are TRBV2 and TRBJ1-5, with TRBD1 identical over 7 bases. CDR1 SNHLY and CDR2 FYNNEI come from the germline V gene. This CDR3 is built from 14 residues. V shed 6 bases and J 4 bases; nucleotides not matched to a gene: 6. CDR3 residues: CASRLAGGNQPQHF. For the CDR3, the DNA is TGTGCCAGCAGGCTGGCAGGGGGTAATCAGCCCCAGCATTTT.

The chain has TRBV7-2 and TRBJ2-1; 9 positions match TRBD2. J gave up 4 bases and V 4 bases, and 5 bases lay outside the gene matches. From germline, CDR1 is SGHTA and CDR2 FQGNSA. The CDR3 extends over 15 amino acids. The DNA for the CDR3 is TGTGCCAGCAGCTCATCCACTAGCGGGTACAATGAGCAGTTCTTC. It is translated as CASSSSTSGYNEQFF.

This clone was observed a few times. The V gene is TRBV5-8, the J gene TRBJ1-4; 7 positions match TRBD1. CDR1 and CDR2 (germline): SGHTS, YDEGEE. The CDR3 has 13 amino acids. Germline trimming cut 4 bases from V and 8 bases from J; bases unmatched to any gene: 5. The CDR3 sequence is CASSRSGGEKLFF. The CDR3 nucleotides read TGTGCCAGCAGCCGGTCAGGGGGGGAAAAACTGTTTTTT.

This rearrangement joins TRBV28 to TRBJ1-1; D remains ambiguous. V was shortened by 4 bases and J by 6 bases, with 3 bases between the two germline ends. CDR3 length: 10 amino acids. Germline V gives CDR1 MDHEN, CDR2 SYDVKM. CDR3 nucleotides: TGTGCCAGCAGTTACTCTGAAGCTTTCTTT. Encoded protein: CASSYSEAFF.

The V gene is TRBV30, the J gene TRBJ1-2; no clear D. Trimming took off 0 bases at V and 2 bases at J, with 13 bases between the two ends. CDR3 length: 15 amino acids. Germline lookup yields CDR1 GTSNPN and CDR2 SVGIG (reference sequence). The CDR3 region is CAWSVLRLRNYGYTF. For the CDR3, the DNA is TGTGCCTGGAGTGTACTAAGGCTGAGAAACTATGGCTACACCTTC.

A remark on this clone: The sample contains more than one DNA sequence encoding this CDR3. The rearrangement uses TRBV14 and TRBJ2-7; D is perhaps TRBD1 (5 bases). The CDR3 contains 17 residues. V shed 6 bases and J shed 2 bases, with 23 bases lying between them. Per the germline V gene, CDR1 is SGHDN and CDR2 is FVKESK. This chain's CDR3 is CASSQQGRAGPTYEQYF. The CDR3 DNA follows: TGTGCCAGCAGTCAGCAGGGTAGGGCAGGGCCTACCTACGAGCAGTACTTC.

The J gene is TRBJ2-2, the V gene TRBV28; D ambiguous. V shed 3 bases and J shed 1 base, with 18 bases lying between them. Germline-derived CDR1 and CDR2 are MDHEN and SYDVKM. The CDR3 consists of 18 residues. The CDR3 is CASSLGSGYLGNTGELFF. CDR3 bases: TGTGCCAGCAGTTTGGGCTCTGGCTACTTGGGGAACACCGGGGAGCTGTTTTTT.

This chain links TRBV7-9 with TRBJ2-3; D gene unclear. Trimming took 5 bases from V and 1 from J, leaving 4 bases between them. This CDR3 is built from 12 residues. Germline V gives CDR1 SEHNR, CDR2 FQNEAQ (reference sequence). This CDR3 is CASSLRTDTQYF. CDR3 in DNA: TGTGCCAGCAGCCTCCGCACAGATACGCAGTATTTT.

A single count supports this clone. The V call is TRBV7-9, the J call TRBJ1-1; no clear D. The CDR3 has 14 residues. Germline V gene data show CDR1 as SEHNR and CDR2 as FQNEAQ (reference sequence). V dropped 1 base and J dropped 0 bases, with 6 bases sitting between them. The CDR3 DNA sequence: TGTGCCAGCAGCTTAGGAGGGATGAACACTGAAGCTTTCTTT. It encodes CASSLGGMNTEAFF.

The rearrangement joins TRBV2 to TRBJ1-4; perhaps TRBD1 as D (5 bases). V gave up 4 bases and J gave up 4 bases, with 10 bases separating them. In germline, CDR1 is SNHLY, CDR2 FYNNEI. The CDR3 spans 14 residues. The CDR3 DNA reads TGTGCCAGCAGTGTCCGGGGGATTAATGAAAAACTGTTTTTT. It encodes CASSVRGINEKLFF.

The chain joins TRBV7-2 to TRBJ2-2, with D perhaps assigned TRBD1 or TRBD2 (6 bases each). The CDR3 spans 14 residues. Per germline, CDR1 SGHTA and CDR2 FQGNSA. V was trimmed by 5 bases and J by 6 bases, leaving 13 bases between them. The CDR3 DNA reads TGTGCCAGCAGCCCCGGGGGCGCATCCGGGGAGCTGTTTTTT. Protein: CASSPGGASGELFF.

The chain employs TRBV6-1 and TRBJ1-5; D not certain. Germline-derived CDR1 and CDR2 are MNHNS and SASEGT. The CDR3 length is 15 residues. Trimming cost V 0 bases and J 7 bases, with 13 bases left between them. CDR3 coding DNA: TGTGCCAGCAGTGAAGCAGGGAAGGGCGGACAGCCCCAGCATTTT. Its translation: CASSEAGKGGQPQHF.

The rearrangement uses TRBV6-1 and TRBJ2-3; possible D gene TRBD2, 6 bases. In germline, CDR1 is MNHNS, CDR2 SASEGT. The length of the CDR3 is 15 residues. V lost 8 bases to trimming and J lost 4 bases, with 19 bases between them. CDR3 protein: CASAMTGAGPDTQYF. DNA of the CDR3: TGTGCCAGCGCTATGACGGGAGCCGGCCCAGATACGCAGTATTTT.

The genes are TRBV7-9 and TRBJ1-3, with D unclear. Trimming took off 2 bases at V and 0 bases at J, with 5 bases between the two ends. Germline V gives CDR1 SEHNR, CDR2 FQNEAQ (reference sequence). This CDR3 has 14 residues. The CDR3 nucleotides are TGTGCCAGCAGCTTAAAAGGCTCTGGAAACACCATATATTTT. Translation: CASSLKGSGNTIYF.

This clone was seen only a few times. The chain employs TRBV19 and TRBJ1-2; no clear D. CDR3 length equals 12 residues. V was shortened by 7 bases and J by 4 bases, with 10 bases between the two germline ends. Germline CDR1 LNHDA, CDR2 SQIVND (reference sequence). CDR3 sequence: CASTDMGYGYTF. CDR3 DNA: TGTGCCAGTACTGACATGGGCTATGGCTACACCTTC.

The chain is built from TRBV7-3 and TRBJ2-1; 7 positions match TRBD1. This CDR3 is 13 amino acids long. With V trimmed by 5 bases and J by 9 bases, 7 bases remained unmatched. Per germline, CDR1 SGHTA and CDR2 FQGTGA. CDR3 sequence reads: CASSVTGSGEQFF. CDR3 nucleotides: TGTGCCAGCAGCGTGACAGGGTCGGGTGAGCAGTTCTTC.

The chain uses TRBV28 and TRBJ2-5; TRBD1 matches 8 bases. This CDR3 is 15 amino acids long. Germline V gives CDR1 MDHEN, CDR2 SYDVKM. The V and J ends lost 5 bases and 4 bases, in that order; junction bases with no gene match: 9. The CDR3 DNA sequence: TGTGCCAGCAGTCCCCCCACAGGGGGTCGAGAGACCCAGTACTTC. Its translation is CASSPPTGGRETQYF.

There are a few counts of this clone. This rearrangement joins TRBV7-9 to TRBJ2-1; 7 nucleotides agree with TRBD1. The germline V gene encodes CDR1 SEHNR and CDR2 FQNEAQ (reference sequence). Trimming took 6 bases from V and 6 from J; bases not matched to a gene: 5. The CDR3 has 13 residues. In nucleotides, the CDR3 is TGTGCCAGCAGTCCCGACAGGGTCAATGAGCAGTTCTTC. Its translation is CASSPDRVNEQFF. Using reference TRBV7-9 and TRBJ2-1 for the parts outside the CDR3, the full variable domain is DTGVSQNPRHKITKRGQNVTFRCDPISEHNRLYWYRQTLGQGPEFLTYFQNEAQLEKSRLLSDRFSAERPKGSFSTLEIQRTEQGDSAMYLCASSPDRVNEQFFGPGTRLTVL.

The J gene is TRBJ2-5, the V gene TRBV6-5; D gene ambiguous. This CDR3 region has 14 residues. Per the germline V gene, CDR1 is MNHEY and CDR2 is SVGAGI. The ends were cut back, 8 bases at V and 9 bases at J, with 22 bases in the middle. CDR3 nucleotide sequence: TGTGCCAGCGTTAATAGGCAGTCCTCCGCGGCCCAGTACTTC. Translation gives CASVNRQSSAAQYF.

The chain has TRBV28 and TRBJ1-2; no clear D gene. Germline CDR1 and CDR2: MDHEN and SYDVKM. The CDR3 sequence is 11 residues long. The V gene lost 4 bases and the J gene lost 5 bases, with 5 bases spanning the gap. CDR3: CASSWTYGYTF. CDR3 nucleotide sequence: TGTGCCAGCAGTTGGACTTATGGCTACACCTTC.

The chain is built from TRBV27 and TRBJ2-2; unclear D gene. The V gene's germline CDR1 is MNHEY and CDR2 SMNVEV (reference sequence). The CDR3 totals 14 residues. V dropped 3 bases and J dropped 1 base, with 6 bases sitting between them. Here the CDR3 DNA reads TGTGCCAGCAGTTTTGAGGTGAACACCGGGGAGCTGTTTTTT. Protein sequence: CASSFEVNTGELFF.

The chain carries TRBV6-1 and TRBJ2-7, with a possible D match to TRBD1 (6 bases). V lost 4 bases to trimming and J lost 0 bases, with 7 bases between them. The CDR3 contains 13 residues. Germline CDR1 and CDR2: MNHNS and SASEGT. In DNA, the CDR3 is TGTGCCAGCAGTGGACAGGACTCCTACGAGCAGTACTTC. Protein sequence: CASSGQDSYEQYF.